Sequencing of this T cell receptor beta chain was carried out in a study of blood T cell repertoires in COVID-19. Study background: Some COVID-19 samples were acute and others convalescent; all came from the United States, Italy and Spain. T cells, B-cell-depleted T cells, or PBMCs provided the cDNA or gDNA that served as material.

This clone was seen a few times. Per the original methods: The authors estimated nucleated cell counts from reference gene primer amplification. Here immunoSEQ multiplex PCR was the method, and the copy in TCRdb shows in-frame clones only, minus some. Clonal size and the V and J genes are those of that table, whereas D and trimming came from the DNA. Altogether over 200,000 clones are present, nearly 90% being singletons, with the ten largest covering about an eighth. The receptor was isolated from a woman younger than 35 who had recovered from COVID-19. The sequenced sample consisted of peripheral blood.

CDR3 bases: TGTGCCTGGAGTGCCGCTATGGAGCAGTACTTC. Protein product: CAWSAAMEQYF. V gene TRBV30 combines with J gene TRBJ2-7; D unclear. The CDR3 length is 11 residues. V gave up 1 base and J gave up 7 bases, with 8 bases separating them. Germline CDR1 reads GTSNPN; CDR2 reads SVGIG (reference sequence).